This entry lists 27 T cell receptor beta chains sequenced from one sample in a study of brain T cells in children with intractable seizures. Time point specified: blood from clinic visit 5 months post-surgery; TSC patient then seizure free. This table comes from immunoSEQ multiplex PCR, and its TCRdb copy is limited to in-frame clones, with some not included. This sample has a few hundred thousand clones, with roughly 92% found just once. The sample consisted of peripheral blood, taken about 5 months after surgery. The source of these receptors is a boy in the first two years of life with tuberous sclerosis and intractable seizures.

The chain employs TRBV2 and TRBJ2-3, with 10 bases fitting TRBD2. The V gene end was trimmed by 4 bases and the J gene end by 4 bases; junction bases not matched to a gene: 5. The V gene's germline CDR1 is SNHLY and CDR2 FYNNEI. The CDR3 spans 15 residues. CDR3 sequence (DNA): TGTGCCAGCAGTGGGACTAGCGGTTGGGCAGATACGCAGTATTTT. Amino acids: CASSGTSGWADTQYF.

This chain links TRBV14 with TRBJ1-2; D not resolved. This CDR3 has 14 amino acids. V was cut by 0 bases and J by 6 bases, with 11 bases left in between. CDR1 and CDR2 (germline): SGHDN, FVKESK. In DNA, the CDR3 is TGTGCCAGCAGCCAAGATTCAACCTTTGATGGCTACACCTTC. Its translation: CASSQDSTFDGYTF.

The V gene is TRBV5-1, the J gene TRBJ2-1, with 7 nucleotides matching TRBD2. The V gene's germline CDR1 is SGHRS and CDR2 YFSETQ. The CDR3 is 15 amino acids. Unmatched junction bases numbered 3, after V lost 3 bases and J lost 0 bases. In DNA, the CDR3 is TGCGCCAGCAGCTGGGGAGGGAGCTCCTACAATGAGCAGTTCTTC. Its protein product is CASSWGGSSYNEQFF.

The chain is built from TRBV19 and TRBJ2-7; 9 bases are shared with TRBD1. The CDR3 extends over 15 amino acids. V lost 4 bases to trimming and J lost 6 bases; unmatched junction nucleotides: 10. CDR1 is LNHDA and CDR2 is SQIVND in the germline V gene (reference sequence). The CDR3 is CASSKTGGEMSEQYF. The CDR3 DNA sequence: TGTGCCAGTAGTAAAACAGGGGGCGAAATGAGCGAGCAGTACTTC.

The chain employs TRBV5-1 and TRBJ1-2, with a weak D call TRBD1 (5 bases). This CDR3 region has 14 residues. V gave up 0 bases and J gave up 4 bases, with 10 bases separating them. Germline lookup yields CDR1 SGHRS and CDR2 YFSETQ. This CDR3 reads CASSLVGGGYGYTF. CDR3 coding DNA: TGCGCCAGCAGCTTGGTCGGGGGAGGCTATGGCTACACCTTC.

This chain uses TRBV10-3 with TRBJ2-2; no definite D call. V lost 5 bases, J lost 0 bases, and 13 bases lay in between. The CDR3 is 16 residues long. Looked up from germline, CDR1 is ENHRY and CDR2 is SYGVKD. Here the CDR3 reads CAISPETLANTGELFF. DNA for the CDR3: TGTGCCATCAGTCCGGAGACACTCGCGAACACCGGGGAGCTGTTTTTT.

The genes are TRBV6-5 and TRBJ1-2; possible D gene TRBD1, 5 bases. V gave up 6 bases and J gave up 2 bases, with 10 bases separating them. The CDR3 consists of 13 residues. The germline V gene encodes CDR1 MNHEY and CDR2 SVGAGI. The CDR3 here is CASRWDPNYGYTF. The CDR3 DNA reads TGTGCCAGCAGGTGGGACCCCAACTATGGCTACACCTTC.

This rearrangement joins TRBV6-1 to TRBJ1-5; 8 bases map to TRBD1. The CDR3 extends over 19 amino acids. Germline CDR1 is MNHNS and CDR2 is SASEGT. Unmatched junction bases numbered 15, after V lost 4 bases and J lost 1 base. The CDR3 DNA follows: TGTGCCAGCAGTGCACGACGCGCCCCACAGGGGGGGAGCAATCAGCCCCAGCATTTT. Its translation is CASSARRAPQGGSNQPQHF.

This sequence joins TRBV27 and TRBJ1-2; possibly TRBD1 for D (5 bases). CDR3 size: 14 residues. Trimming pared 5 bases from V and 4 bases from J, leaving 14 bases between. Germline CDR1 and CDR2: MNHEY and SMNVEV (reference sequence). The CDR3 region is CASSAQGEGYGYTF. The CDR3 DNA sequence: TGTGCCAGCAGTGCCCAGGGAGAGGGCTATGGCTACACCTTC.

This clone was seen only once. This chain joins TRBV5-5 and TRBJ2-5, with D possibly matching TRBD1 (6 bases). CDR1 and CDR2 from the germline V gene are SGHKS and YYEKEE (reference sequence). CDR3 length: 14 amino acids. The V end was cut by 5 bases, the J end by 5 bases, with 16 bases between. This CDR3 reads CASRPSGQRETQYF. The CDR3 DNA sequence: TGTGCCAGCAGACCCTCCGGACAGAGGGAGACCCAGTACTTC.

The rearrangement links TRBV27 to TRBJ1-2; 8 bases align to TRBD1. Per the germline V gene, CDR1 is MNHEY and CDR2 is SMNVEV (reference sequence). The CDR3 length is 15 residues. The J segment lost 4 bases and the V segment lost 4 bases, leaving 8 bases of the junction unmatched. DNA of the CDR3: TGTGCCAGCAGTTCTCTGGGAGGGACAGGCTATGGCTACACCTTC. Amino acid sequence: CASSSLGGTGYGYTF.

This clone was detected only once. V usage is TRBV30 and J usage is TRBJ1-1, with TRBD1 matching 7 bases. The CDR3 runs 12 residues. The junction had 8 bases not matched to a gene; V was cut back by 5 bases and J by 8 bases. Germline V gene lookup returns CDR1 GTSNPN and CDR2 SVGIG (reference sequence). The CDR3 DNA follows: TGTGCCTGGGCAGCGGGACAGCGGGAAGCTTTCTTT. This translates into CAWAAGQREAFF. The whole variable domain, filled in from reference TRBV30 and TRBJ1-1, reads SQTIHQWPATLVQPVGSPLSLECTVEGTSNPNLYWYRQAAGRGLQLLFYSVGIGQISSEVPQNLSASRPQDRQFILSSKKLLLSDSGFYLCAWAAGQREAFFGQGTRLTVV.

The chain has TRBV5-1 and TRBJ2-5; possibly TRBD2 for D (7 bases). The CDR3 has 15 residues. Germline CDR1 reads SGHRS; CDR2 reads YFSETQ. Deletions cut 3 bases from V and 5 bases from J, with 17 bases between. Written as DNA, the CDR3 is TGCGCCAGCAGCTCTGGGAGGGGGGCCGGTGAGACCCAGTACTTC. It is translated as CASSSGRGAGETQYF.

V and J are TRBV9 and TRBJ1-1; 7 nucleotides match TRBD1. V gave up 4 bases and J gave up 0 bases; unmatched junction bases: 6. Germline CDR1 reads SGDLS; CDR2 reads YYNGEE. The CDR3 runs 15 residues. The CDR3 DNA reads TGTGCCAGCAGCCCGAGACAGGGAATGAACACTGAAGCTTTCTTT. Its translation is CASSPRQGMNTEAFF. Full variable domain (outside the CDR3, taken from reference TRBV9 and TRBJ1-1): DSGVTQTPKHLITATGQRVTLRCSPRSGDLSVYWYQQSLDQGLQFLIQYYNGEERAKGNILERFSAQQFPDLHSELNLSSLELGDSALYFCASSPRQGMNTEAFFGQGTRLTVV.

The V and J genes are TRBV30 and TRBJ2-5, with a possible D match to TRBD2 (6 bases). This CDR3 comprises 15 residues. V was cut by 3 bases and J by 9 bases, with 23 bases left in between. Germline V lookup: CDR1 GTSNPN, CDR2 SVGIG (reference sequence). CDR3: CAWSVLGLTTSSQYF. CDR3 coding DNA: TGTGCCTGGAGCGTTCTGGGACTCACAACATCTTCCCAGTACTTC.

The table lists this clone with a count of one. The rearrangement uses TRBV25-1 and TRBJ2-1, with TRBD1 matching over 9 bases. This CDR3 has 14 amino acids. CDR1 is MGHDK, CDR2 SYGVNS, per germline. V dropped 6 bases and J dropped 8; count of bases not matched to a gene: 8. CDR3 amino acids: CASRGQGSVDEQFF. In DNA, the CDR3 is TGTGCCAGCAGAGGACAGGGGAGTGTTGATGAGCAGTTCTTC.

The rearrangement uses TRBV18 and TRBJ1-2; TRBD1 is a possible D gene (5 bases). CDR1 and CDR2 (germline): KGHSH, LQKENI. Trimming removed 6 bases at V and 0 bases at J, with 20 bases between. The CDR3 has 17 residues. CDR3 sequence (DNA): TGTGCCAGCTCCGCCAGGGACTCTCACGGGGCTAACTATGGCTACACCTTC. It translates to CASSARDSHGANYGYTF.

This sequence joins TRBV4-1 and TRBJ2-1; D perhaps matches TRBD2 (5 bases). Germline values: CDR1 MGHRA, CDR2 YSYEKL. The CDR3 is made up of 15 amino acids. V lost 5 bases, J lost 0 bases, and 11 bases lay in between. The CDR3 reads CASSSRTASYNEQFF. The CDR3 DNA reads as TGCGCCAGCAGCTCAAGGACTGCCTCCTACAATGAGCAGTTCTTC.

The chain links TRBV7-9 to TRBJ1-1; 8 bases match TRBD1. In germline, CDR1 is SEHNR, CDR2 FQNEAQ (reference sequence). The CDR3 sequence is 16 residues long. J gave up 1 base and V 5 bases, and 9 bases lay outside the gene matches. CDR3 nucleotide sequence: TGTGCCAGCAGCCCCTCCTTTGGGACAGGGAACACTGAAGCTTTCTTT. Amino acid sequence: CASSPSFGTGNTEAFF.

The rearrangement joins TRBV19 to TRBJ2-3; the match to TRBD2 covers 7 bases. The CDR3 is 14 amino acids. J gave up 2 bases and V 11 bases, and 10 bases lay outside the gene matches. Germline V gives CDR1 LNHDA, CDR2 SQIVND (reference sequence). DNA of the CDR3: TGTGCCGCTTCAGCGGGGAGATCCACAGATACGCAGTATTTT. Translation: CAASAGRSTDTQYF.

The gene calls are TRBV10-3 and TRBJ2-7; 7 positions match TRBD1. The trim removed 6 bases at V and 6 bases at J, leaving 5 bases unmatched. This CDR3 has 12 amino acids. Looked up from germline, CDR1 is ENHRY and CDR2 is SYGVKD. CDR3 amino acids: CAIRVTGTEQYF. In DNA form, the CDR3 reads TGTGCCATCAGAGTGACAGGGACCGAGCAGTACTTC.

The V and J genes are TRBV27 and TRBJ2-1; D perhaps matches TRBD1 (6 bases). V gave up 5 bases and J gave up 9 bases, with 35 bases separating them. The CDR3 is made up of 20 amino acids. Germline V gene sequence: CDR1 MNHEY, CDR2 SMNVEV (reference sequence). The CDR3, as DNA: TGTGCCAGCAGTCCCATCCTTCTAGGGCTGTTCGAAGGGGGAATCATTGAGCAGTTCTTC. It codes for CASSPILLGLFEGGIIEQFF.

The V call is TRBV7-9, the J call TRBJ2-5, with 7 bases matching TRBD2. V was pared by 6 bases and J by 3 bases, with 10 bases of the junction left unmatched. This CDR3 is 15 amino acids long. The germline CDR1 and CDR2 sequences are SEHNR and FQNEAQ (reference sequence). CDR3 sequence reads: CASSIRREFEETQYF. The CDR3, as DNA: TGTGCCAGCAGTATACGGCGGGAGTTCGAAGAGACCCAGTACTTC.

The genes are TRBV24-1 and TRBJ2-1; a possible D gene is TRBD2 (7 bases). The CDR3 covers 17 residues. Germline CDR1 is KGHDR and CDR2 is SFDVKD. Trimming took off 10 bases at V and 9 bases at J, with 30 bases between the two ends. The CDR3 DNA is TGTGCCACTACGAGCCCTGGGGGCGGGAGTGTAATTTTTGAGCAGTTCTTC. Its protein product is CATTSPGGGSVIFEQFF.

The chain couples TRBV7-9 to TRBJ1-4; 7 nucleotides line up with TRBD1. With 5 bases clipped from V and 2 bases from J, the junction kept 5 bases outside the gene matches. CDR1 is SEHNR and CDR2 is FQNEAQ in the germline V gene (reference sequence). The length of the CDR3 is 15 residues. The CDR3 coding sequence is TGTGCCAGCAGCGATACAGGGGCGACTAATGAAAAACTGTTTTTT. Translation: CASSDTGATNEKLFF.

The sample holds one count of this clone. The V and J genes are TRBV11-2 and TRBJ1-1; TRBD1 is a possible D gene (6 bases). The V and J ends lost 5 bases and 4 bases respectively, with 17 bases between them. Germline V gene sequence: CDR1 SGHAT, CDR2 FQNNGV. The CDR3 is made up of 15 amino acids. DNA for the CDR3: TGTGCCAGCAGCCTCAGGGGTGGAGAAAGCACTGAAGCTTTCTTT. This gives the protein CASSLRGGESTEAFF.

This rearrangement joins TRBV3-1 (or the pseudogene TRBV3-2) to TRBJ1-5; D may be TRBD1 (5 bases). The V gene's germline CDR1 is LGHDT and CDR2 YNNKEL (reference sequence). Trimming shortened V by 4 bases and J by 0 bases, and 10 bases separated the two germline ends. The CDR3 consists of 15 residues. The CDR3 loop is CASSRGGYSNQPQHF. The DNA of the CDR3 is TGTGCCAGCAGCCGGGGGGGGTATAGCAATCAGCCCCAGCATTTT.